This T cell receptor beta chain appears in the sequencing data of a study of technical replicates of blood from a handful of donors. Sequencing was performed with immunoSEQ multiplex PCR; in TCRdb, only in-frame clones are kept and a portion is missing. This table holds tens of thousands of clones, under 95% found once. V lost 5 bases and J 1 base, leaving 8 bases between the germline ends. Germline V gene sequence: CDR1 LNHDA, CDR2 SQIVND (reference sequence). This CDR3 is 14 amino acids long. Sequenced: T cells isolated from PBMCs. The sequence was collected from a human donor in good health. The V and J genes are TRBV19 and TRBJ2-2, with D hard to call. CDR3 sequence (DNA): TGTGCCAGTAGTCCTTACATGAACACCGGGGAGCTGTTTTTT. It encodes CASSPYMNTGELFF.